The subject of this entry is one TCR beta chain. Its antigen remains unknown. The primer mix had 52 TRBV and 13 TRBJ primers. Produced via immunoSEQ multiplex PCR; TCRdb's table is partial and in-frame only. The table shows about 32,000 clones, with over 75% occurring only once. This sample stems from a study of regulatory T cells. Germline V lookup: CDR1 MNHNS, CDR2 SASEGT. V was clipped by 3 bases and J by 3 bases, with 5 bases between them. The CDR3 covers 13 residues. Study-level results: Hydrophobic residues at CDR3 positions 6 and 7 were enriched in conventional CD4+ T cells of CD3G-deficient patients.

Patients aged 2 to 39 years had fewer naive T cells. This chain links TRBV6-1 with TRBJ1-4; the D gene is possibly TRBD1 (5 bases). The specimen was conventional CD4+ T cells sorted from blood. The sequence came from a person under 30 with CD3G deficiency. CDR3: CASSEGPNEKLFF. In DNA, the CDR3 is TGTGCCAGCAGTGAGGGACCTAATGAAAAACTGTTTTTT.